The 21 T cell receptor beta chains presented below share a single source sample, sequenced in a study of molecular identifiers for immune sequencing clone quantification (dated by TCRdb to the late 2010s). The library came from PCR. This sample was sequenced with an Illumina HiSeq 4000. TCRdb reran the public reads through fastp at Q25 and MiXCR, keeping productive beta chains. Entries are consolidated by CDR3 protein sequence, retaining the most common genes and DNA. The sample data list 600,000 to 650,000 distinct CDR3 sequences, and about 20% of these were observed just once. The top ten hold roughly 0.9% of the sample. Sequenced: naive CD8+ T cells from blood, with Jurkat cell RNA spiked in. The cell subset or site label here, explained by the study, means: FACS-sorted CD8+CD4-CCR7+CD45RA+ naive T cells. The receptors stem from a human donor in good health. Some libraries in this study had Jurkat cell RNA spiked in.

Concerning this clonotype: The junction departs from the called germline gene at one end, perhaps through a read error. The chain has TRBV7-2 and TRBJ2-7, with 9 bases aligning to TRBD2. Germline V lookup: CDR1 SGHTA, CDR2 FQGNSA. This CDR3 region has 17 residues. The CDR3 DNA reads TGTGCCGGCAGCTTAAGCAGCGGGGGGCCCTTACCCTACGAGCAGTACTTC. Protein product: CAGSLSSGGPLPYEQYF. The entire variable domain, with the rest obtained from reference TRBV7-2 and TRBJ2-7, is as follows: GAGVSQSPSNKVTEKGKDVELRCDPISGHTALYWYRQSLGQGLEFLIYFQGNSAPDKSGLPSDRFSAERTGGSVSTLTIQRTQQEDSAVYLCAGSLSSGGPLPYEQYFGPGTRLTVT.

On this clonotype itself: Given a much more abundant clone one base away, this may be a read error. The rearrangement links TRBV19 to TRBJ2-1; 9 bases fit TRBD1. The germline gives CDR1 LNHDA, CDR2 SQIVND (reference sequence). The CDR3 runs 15 residues. The J segment lost 6 bases and the V segment lost 1 base, leaving 4 bases of the junction unmatched. As DNA, the CDR3 is TGTGCCAGTAGTATAGGGACAGGGGCGGGCAATGAGCAGTTCTTC. The encoded protein is CASSIGTGAGNEQFF. The entire variable domain, with the rest obtained from reference TRBV19 and TRBJ2-1, is as follows: DGGITQSPKYLFRKEGQNVTLSCEQNLNHDAMYWYRQDPGQGLRLIYYSQIVNDFQKGDIAEGYSVSREKKESFPLTVTSAQKNPTAFYLCASSIGTGAGNEQFFGPGTRLTVL.

This clonotype was seen at least ten times. CDR3 DNA sequence: TGTGCCAGCAGCCGAGAAGTATTGGGCACTGAAGCTTTCTTT. It yields the protein CASSREVLGTEAFF. The chain joins TRBV4-2 to TRBJ1-1; D unresolved. The V gene lost 4 bases and the J gene lost 4 bases, with 13 bases spanning the gap. The germline V gene encodes CDR1 LGHNA and CDR2 YNFKEQ. This CDR3 region has 14 residues.

The chain couples TRBV5-4 to TRBJ2-7, with 10 bases lining up with TRBD2. J lost 6 bases, V lost 1 base, and 4 bases had no gene match. CDR1 and CDR2 (germline): SGHNT, YYREEE (reference sequence). This CDR3 has 14 residues. In DNA form, the CDR3 reads TGTGCCAGCAGCTTGAGCAGCGGGGGGGGCGAGCAGTACTTC. Protein sequence: CASSLSSGGGEQYF.

On this clonotype itself: A read error is possible here, since a much larger clone lies one base away. The V and J genes are TRBV11-2 and TRBJ2-1; TRBD2 matches 9 bases. CDR3 size: 16 residues. Germline loops: CDR1 SGHAT, CDR2 FQNNGV. CDR3 sequence: CASSLFKREAYNGQFF. The DNA for the CDR3 is TGTGCCAGCAGCTTATTTAAGCGGGAGGCTTACAATGGGCAGTTCTTC. Combining the CDR3 with reference TRBV11-2 and TRBJ2-1 gives the whole variable domain EAGVAQSPRYKIIEKRQSVAFWCNPISGHATLYWYQQILGQGPKLLIQFQNNGVVDDSQLPKDRFSAERLKGVDSTLKIQPAKLEDSAVYLCASSLFKREAYNGQFFGPGTRLTVL.

Many counts were recorded for this clonotype. This chain links TRBV12-3 or TRBV12-4 with TRBJ2-3; a possible D gene is TRBD2 (6 bases). V lost 5 bases and J lost 2, with 8 bases in between. This CDR3 spans 13 amino acids. The CDR3 loop reads CASSGGYTDTQYF. For the CDR3, the DNA is TGTGCCAGCAGTGGGGGGTACACAGATACGCAGTATTTT.

This clonotype was recorded many times. The chain carries TRBV19 and TRBJ2-7, with D tentatively TRBD2 (5 bases). V lost 5 bases and J lost 3, with 11 bases in between. Germline V gene sequence: CDR1 LNHDA, CDR2 SQIVND (reference sequence). The CDR3 has 13 residues. The CDR3 nucleotides read TGTGCCAGTAGTTTTAGCGAAGACTACGAGCAGTACTTC. This translates into CASSFSEDYEQYF.

This clonotype was observed at least ten times. V usage is TRBV20-1 and J usage is TRBJ1-1; possible D gene TRBD1, 6 bases. Trimming pared 0 bases from V and 0 bases from J, leaving 14 bases between. Germline CDR1 and CDR2: DFQATT and SNEGSKA (reference sequence). The CDR3 sequence is 16 residues long. This CDR3 is CSARDRRGALNTEAFF. Written as DNA, the CDR3 is TGCAGTGCTAGAGATAGACGGGGGGCCCTGAACACTGAAGCTTTCTTT.

This clonotype was counted at least ten times. The CDR3 region is CASSIGLGSNQPQHF. CDR3 nucleotides: TGTGCCAGTAGTATAGGGCTGGGGAGCAATCAGCCCCAGCATTTT. The chain employs TRBV19 and TRBJ1-5; D is uncertain. This CDR3 is 15 amino acids long. Trimming took 1 base from V and 1 from J, leaving 8 bases between them. The V gene's germline CDR1 is LNHDA and CDR2 SQIVND (reference sequence).

This clonotype was observed many times. The J gene is TRBJ2-7, the V gene TRBV20-1; 10 nucleotides line up with TRBD1. The junction had 11 bases not matched to a gene; V was cut back by 6 bases and J by 3 bases. The CDR3 runs 15 residues. CDR1 and CDR2 from the germline V gene are DFQATT and SNEGSKA (reference sequence). The CDR3 protein is CSAASPGTGDYEQYF. The CDR3, as DNA: TGCAGTGCCGCCTCACCCGGGACAGGGGACTACGAGCAGTACTTC.

In this sample, this clonotype turned up once. The rearrangement joins TRBV19 to TRBJ2-7, with D possibly being TRBD1 (6 bases). The CDR3 extends over 15 amino acids. CDR1 is LNHDA, CDR2 SQIVND, per germline (reference sequence). V was shortened by 3 bases and J by 4 bases, with 16 bases between the two germline ends. The CDR3 DNA reads as TGTGCCAGTAGTATTTTAACAGGGTCCCTATACGAGCAGTACTTC. Its protein product is CASSILTGSLYEQYF. Combining the CDR3 with reference TRBV19 and TRBJ2-7 gives the whole variable domain DGGITQSPKYLFRKEGQNVTLSCEQNLNHDAMYWYRQDPGQGLRLIYYSQIVNDFQKGDIAEGYSVSREKKESFPLTVTSAQKNPTAFYLCASSILTGSLYEQYFGPGTRLTVT.

The sample holds many counts of this clonotype. The V call is TRBV5-1, the J call TRBJ2-3; TRBD2 matches at 7 bases. From germline, CDR1 is SGHRS and CDR2 YFSETQ. This CDR3 has 15 residues. The ends lost 4 bases at V and 0 bases at J; junction bases unmatched: 5. This CDR3 is CASSPLAVSTDTQYF. CDR3 DNA: TGCGCCAGCAGCCCTCTAGCGGTTAGCACAGATACGCAGTATTTT.

With regard to this clonotype: Being one base from a much bigger clone, this may be a read error. V usage is TRBV30 and J usage is TRBJ2-7; 8 positions match TRBD2. This CDR3 is 13 amino acids long. Germline-derived CDR1 and CDR2 are GTSNPN and SVGIG (reference sequence). The V gene end was trimmed by 2 bases and the J gene end by 4 bases; junction bases not matched to a gene: 4. The CDR3 loop reads CAWSPLAEYEQYF. The CDR3 DNA reads TGTGCCTGGAGTCCACTAGCGGAGTACGAGCAGTACTTC.

The genes are TRBV6-2 or TRBV6-3 and TRBJ1-2, with D possibly TRBD1 on 6 matching bases. Germline CDR1 is MNHEY and CDR2 is SVGEGT. With 8 bases removed from V and 4 bases from J, the gap between germline ends came to 23 bases. The CDR3 runs to 16 residues. This CDR3 reads CASRAGASLLLYGYTF. The CDR3 DNA is TGTGCCAGCCGGGCAGGGGCCAGCCTCCTCCTCTATGGCTACACCTTC.

V usage is TRBV29-1 and J usage is TRBJ1-2, with 7 bases fitting TRBD1. Trimming cost V 3 bases and J 1 base; bases outside gene matches: 8. The CDR3 has 15 amino acids. Germline values: CDR1 SQVTM, CDR2 ANQGSEA. The CDR3 is CSVETWDSLNYGYTF. CDR3 nucleotides: TGCAGCGTTGAGACTTGGGACAGCCTTAACTATGGCTACACCTTC.

This clonotype was found many times. The chain employs TRBV19 and TRBJ1-1, with TRBD1 identical over 10 bases. The V gene end was trimmed by 7 bases and the J gene end by 4 bases; junction bases not matched to a gene: 6. Germline lookup yields CDR1 LNHDA and CDR2 SQIVND (reference sequence). CDR3 length equals 14 residues. The CDR3 DNA follows: TGTGCCAGTACAGGGACAGGGGTGTTCACTGAAGCTTTCTTT. This translates into CASTGTGVFTEAFF. The variable domain in full, completed from reference TRBV19 and TRBJ1-1, reads DGGITQSPKYLFRKEGQNVTLSCEQNLNHDAMYWYRQDPGQGLRLIYYSQIVNDFQKGDIAEGYSVSREKKESFPLTVTSAQKNPTAFYLCASTGTGVFTEAFFGQGTRLTVV.

This clonotype was observed many times. The chain uses TRBV30 and TRBJ2-1; 8 bases align to TRBD2. The CDR3 length is 14 residues. V lost 1 base, J lost 5 bases, and 4 bases stayed unmatched. Germline V lookup: CDR1 GTSNPN, CDR2 SVGIG (reference sequence). The CDR3 loop is CAWSGLAINNEQFF. The CDR3 DNA is TGTGCCTGGAGTGGACTAGCGATAAACAATGAGCAGTTCTTC. The variable domain in full, completed from reference TRBV30 and TRBJ2-1, reads SQTIHQWPATLVQPVGSPLSLECTVEGTSNPNLYWYRQAAGRGLQLLFYSVGIGQISSEVPQNLSASRPQDRQFILSSKKLLLSDSGFYLCAWSGLAINNEQFFGPGTRLTVL.

This clonotype was seen ten or more times. This chain links TRBV11-2 with TRBJ2-7, with TRBD1 identical over 8 bases. V shed 5 bases, J shed 7 bases, and the junction held 7 bases outside the gene matches. This CDR3 spans 13 amino acids. Per germline, CDR1 SGHAT and CDR2 FQNNGV. The CDR3 loop reads CASSRGQGAEQYF. In DNA, the CDR3 is TGTGCCAGCAGCAGAGGACAGGGCGCGGAGCAGTACTTC.

This chain joins TRBV27 and TRBJ2-2; 13 bases agree with TRBD2. V trimming: 4 bases; J trimming: 6 bases; junction bases outside the gene matches: 8. The CDR3 loop spans 17 amino acids. Germline V gene lookup returns CDR1 MNHEY and CDR2 SMNVEV (reference sequence). The CDR3 bases are TGTGCCAGCAGTTCCTACGGACTAGCGGGAGACGCCGGGGAGCTGTTTTTT. Residues: CASSSYGLAGDAGELFF.

About this clonotype: A much larger clone lies a single base off, so this may be a read error. The rearrangement links TRBV5-1 to TRBJ2-7; 11 positions match TRBD2. Trimming at V came to 4 bases and at J to 7 bases, leaving 13 bases not matched to a gene. The germline V gene has CDR1 SGHRS and CDR2 YFSETQ. The length of the CDR3 is 16 residues. The CDR3 sequence: CASSDRLAGSGDEQYF. In nucleotides, the CDR3 is TGCGCCAGCAGCGATAGACTAGCGGGGTCTGGGGATGAGCAGTACTTC.

This rearrangement joins TRBV20-1 to TRBJ1-5, with D possibly TRBD1 on 5 matching bases. Trimming removed 3 bases from V and 0 bases from J, with 18 bases in between. The germline gives CDR1 DFQATT, CDR2 SNEGSKA (reference sequence). The CDR3 consists of 17 residues. The CDR3 region has the DNA TGCAGTGCTAGTTCGGGACGGTTTACCGATAGCAATCAGCCCCAGCATTTT. It yields the protein CSASSGRFTDSNQPQHF.